A selection of T cell receptor beta chains follows, all from one sample in a study of T cell repertoires in cytomegalovirus infection. TCRdb re-derived calls from the reads in MiXCR, one entry per CDR3 protein. The sample carries about 770,000 distinct CDR3 sequences, 25% to 35% recorded once. Their specific antigens are unknown. The sequencing here drew on cultured CD8+ T cells from PBMCs, taken from culture after CMV antigen stimulation. Receptor source: a human donor in good health (CMV status not recorded). Some clones in this sample may be carry-over from other donors' samples. Each CDR3 is given without its conserved first and last residue.

V gene	J gene	CDR3 protein
TRBV7-9	TRBJ2-1	ASSIGLAGGQDEQF
TRBV7-6	TRBJ1-1	ASSPAINTEAF
TRBV6-2/TRBV6-3	TRBJ2-1	ASSPGHIYNEQF
TRBV12-3/TRBV12-4	TRBJ1-4	ASSPGPQTEKLF
TRBV27	TRBJ1-3	ASSPIGGSGNTIY
TRBV6-1	TRBJ2-1	ASWIRTGGNNEQF
TRBV4-1	TRBJ1-5	ASSQGAGQFNQPQH
TRBV7-4	TRBJ1-1	ASSQGGAGEAF
TRBV7-2	TRBJ2-5	ASSLASGGPKRPQY
TRBV28	TRBJ2-3	ASSMDRVGDTQY
TRBV28	TRBJ2-1	ASSPGTGLDNEQF
TRBV10-3	TRBJ2-3	AISKEGTDTQY
TRBV5-6	TRBJ2-7	ASSWDGRGSYEQY
TRBV7-3	TRBJ2-2	ASSKGEPSNTGELF
TRBV5-1	TRBJ1-5	ASSLDGQGRQPQH
TRBV6-2/TRBV6-3	TRBJ2-6	ASNQRAGAGANVLT
TRBV2	TRBJ1-1	ASIGQKVNTEAF
TRBV7-9	TRBJ1-3	ASEDSQSSGNTIY
TRBV6-5	TRBJ2-1	ASSYVGSSYNEQF
TRBV11-3	TRBJ2-1	ASSLDTGSSYNEQF
TRBV4-1	TRBJ2-5	ASSHERETQY
TRBV12-3/TRBV12-4	TRBJ1-5	ASSTTVHNQPQH
TRBV7-6	TRBJ2-1	ASSLGAGVENEQF
TRBV7-9	TRBJ1-1	ASSLPGFPEAF
TRBV6-6	TRBJ2-5	ASSYSDSETQY
TRBV10-3	TRBJ1-2	AIAARDRRANYGYT
TRBV7-2	TRBJ2-3	ASSLGSSGGPDTQY
TRBV7-9	TRBJ2-2	ASSSNRQGTGELF
TRBV7-2	TRBJ2-7	ASSHPTSYPWNSYEQY
TRBV20-1	TRBJ2-7	SATPGQGTSEQY
TRBV5-1	TRBJ1-2	ASSSADRGMANYGYT
TRBV4-1	TRBJ2-3	ASSQEGGAPTDTQY
TRBV6-1	TRBJ1-5	ASSDSDNQPQH
TRBV7-9	TRBJ2-1	ASSLGTGGSSNEQF
TRBV4-2	TRBJ2-7	ASSQGSGTVLPYEQY
TRBV4-1	TRBJ2-3	ASSPWDSNTDTQY
TRBV7-8	TRBJ1-2	ASSLATANYGYT
TRBV2	TRBJ2-1	ANLQGRDEQF
TRBV4-1	TRBJ2-5	ASSHLPLAGSQETQY
TRBV20-1	TRBJ2-2	SARDLLVNGELF
TRBV20-1	TRBJ1-3	SASPQGPGNTIY
TRBV4-3	TRBJ2-2	ASSQEWTLANTGELF
TRBV6-5	TRBJ2-1	ASSPSGQGAYNEQF
TRBV6-2/TRBV6-3	TRBJ1-2	ASSYNRQLANYGYT
TRBV7-8	TRBJ1-6	ASSPRIYNSPLH
TRBV12-3/TRBV12-4	TRBJ2-1	ASSSGLFHEQF